These 18 T cell receptor beta chains were sequenced from one sample in a study of cytomegalovirus exposure and HLA in healthy donors. The PCR was carried out with 60 Vbeta primers and 13 Jbeta primers. Sequenced by immunoSEQ multiplex PCR; TCRdb stores in-frame clones only, minus some. This sample has 110,000 or so clones, with over 65% found just once. Material: PBMCs. The receptors originated from a woman aged 45-59 years in good health and CMV-seropositive.

CDR3 amino acids: CAILSLSKLAKNIQYF. The CDR3 DNA reads TGTGCCATCTTAAGCCTCTCAAAACTAGCCAAAAACATTCAGTACTTC. The chain links TRBV10-3 to TRBJ2-4; D unresolved. The V and J ends lost 8 bases and 0 bases respectively, with 17 bases between them. The CDR3 is 16 amino acids. Germline CDR1 reads ENHRY; CDR2 reads SYGVKD.

The chain recombines TRBV5-1 with TRBJ2-3; 11 bases line up with TRBD1. The CDR3 totals 17 residues. Germline values: CDR1 SGHRS, CDR2 YFSETQ. The J segment lost 9 bases and the V segment lost 0 bases, leaving 12 bases of the junction unmatched. The DNA of the CDR3 is TGCGCCAGCAGCTTGGGGACAGGGGGCCCCATCGTAGACACGCAGTATTTT. Translating gives CASSLGTGGPIVDTQYF.

The chain carries TRBV12-5 and TRBJ1-3, with 7 bases identical to TRBD1. CDR1 LGHNT and CDR2 FRNRAP come from the germline V gene. The CDR3 is 15 residues long. The V and J ends lost 1 base and 4 bases, in that order; junction bases with no gene match: 4. CDR3 sequence reads: CASGLGQGEGNTIYF. The CDR3 nucleotides read TGTGCTAGTGGTTTGGGACAGGGTGAGGGAAACACCATATATTTT. The variable domain in full, completed from reference TRBV12-5 and TRBJ1-3, reads DARVTQTPRHKVTEMGQEVTMRCQPILGHNTVFWYRQTMMQGLELLAYFRNRAPLDDSGMPKDRFSAEMPDATLATLKIQPSEPRDSAVYFCASGLGQGEGNTIYFGEGSWLTVV.

V is TRBV29-1 and J is TRBJ2-7, with D possibly matching TRBD1 (6 bases). The V gene's germline CDR1 is SQVTM and CDR2 ANQGSEA. Trimming took off 6 bases at V and 1 base at J, with 19 bases between the two ends. The CDR3 extends over 15 amino acids. The CDR3 region has the DNA TGCAGCGTCGGGCGCGGTGGGGGCCCATCCTACGAGCAGTACTTC. Protein: CSVGRGGGPSYEQYF.

This clone was seen a few times. The chain uses TRBV7-8 and TRBJ1-1, with 9 bases that match TRBD1. J gave up 1 base and V 4 bases, and 7 bases lay outside the gene matches. Per germline, CDR1 SGHVS and CDR2 FQNEAQ. The CDR3 loop spans 16 amino acids. DNA for the CDR3: TGTGCCAGCAGCTCTACAGGGGGCGCCCCGAACACTGAAGCTTTCTTT. Translated, it gives CASSSTGGAPNTEAFF.

The chain has TRBV2 and TRBJ2-5; 7 bases line up with TRBD1. After removal of 3 bases from V and 1 base from J, the junction contained 5 bases not matched to a gene. Germline assignment: CDR1 SNHLY and CDR2 FYNNEI. The CDR3 runs 15 residues. CDR3 amino acids: CASSDRTGIQETQYF. CDR3 coding DNA: TGTGCCAGCAGTGATCGGACAGGAATCCAAGAGACCCAGTACTTC.

The CDR3 bases are TGTGCCAGCGGGGGGACAGGGGGAACGGATGAGCAGTTCTTC. Its protein product is CASGGTGGTDEQFF. The chain links TRBV7-3 to TRBJ2-1, with 11 bases lining up with TRBD1. V lost 8 bases to trimming and J lost 8 bases; unmatched junction nucleotides: 8. From germline, CDR1 is SGHTA and CDR2 FQGTGA. The CDR3 consists of 14 residues.

V is TRBV6-4 and J is TRBJ1-5, with D possibly being TRBD1 (5 bases). Germline V gives CDR1 MRHNA, CDR2 SNTAGT. This CDR3 spans 18 amino acids. V shed 4 bases and J shed 0 bases, with 19 bases lying between them. CDR3 residues: CASSALAVGDSSNQPQHF. Written as DNA, the CDR3 is TGTGCCAGCAGTGCGCTTGCGGTCGGGGACTCTAGCAATCAGCCCCAGCATTTT.

This chain connects TRBV27 to TRBJ2-7, with TRBD2 matching over 9 bases. The V gene end was trimmed by 5 bases and the J gene end by 5 bases; junction bases not matched to a gene: 13. The CDR3 is 16 amino acids. Germline values: CDR1 MNHEY, CDR2 SMNVEV (reference sequence). The CDR3 DNA is TGTGCCAGCAGTCAGGGTGCGGCGGGAGGGCCTCACGAGCAGTACTTC. Its translation: CASSQGAAGGPHEQYF.

The rearrangement uses TRBV18 and TRBJ2-1; weak D call: TRBD1 (6 bases). CDR3 size: 14 residues. V shed 2 bases and J shed 5 bases, with 10 bases lying between them. From germline, CDR1 is KGHSH and CDR2 LQKENI. The CDR3 region is CASSPWTANNEQFF. In nucleotides, the CDR3 is TGTGCCAGCTCACCATGGACAGCAAACAATGAGCAGTTCTTC.

This clone was counted a few times. The V gene is TRBV29-1, the J gene TRBJ1-1; D remains ambiguous. Germline values: CDR1 SQVTM, CDR2 ANQGSEA. Trimming left V 3 bases short and J 4 bases short, with 9 bases between. CDR3 length: 12 residues. The CDR3 nucleotides are TGCAGCGTTGAGAGGGTGGGCACTGAAGCTTTCTTT. Translating it yields CSVERVGTEAFF. Looking up the rest from reference TRBV29-1 and TRBJ1-1 gives the full variable domain: SAVISQKPSRDICQRGTSLTIQCQVDSQVTMMFWYRQQPGQSLTLIATANQGSEATYESGFVIDKFPISRPNLTFSTLTVSNMSPEDSSIYLCSVERVGTEAFFGQGTRLTVV.

The V call is TRBV27, the J call TRBJ2-3; D not certain. This CDR3 region has 14 residues. The germline gives CDR1 MNHEY, CDR2 SMNVEV (reference sequence). The ends were cut back, 3 bases at V and 3 bases at J, with 10 bases in the middle. CDR3 amino acids: CASSFVSGTDTQYF. The CDR3 nucleotides read TGTGCCAGCAGTTTTGTTTCGGGTACAGATACGCAGTATTTT.

The rearrangement joins TRBV11-3 to TRBJ1-4, with TRBD1 as a possible D gene (6 bases). The CDR3 extends over 20 amino acids. Germline values: CDR1 SGHNT, CDR2 YENEEA. V was cut by 1 base and J by 0 bases, with 21 bases left in between. Written as DNA, the CDR3 is TGTGCCAGCAGCTTAGTCCGCGGCCCCGGGACAACCGCAACTAATGAAAAACTGTTTTTT. The encoded protein is CASSLVRGPGTTATNEKLFF.

J is TRBJ1-2 and V is TRBV27; D unclear. The V gene lost 2 bases and the J gene lost 2 bases, with 6 bases spanning the gap. Germline V gives CDR1 MNHEY, CDR2 SMNVEV (reference sequence). The CDR3 runs 13 residues. CDR3 nucleotides: TGTGCCAGCAGTTTAACACAGAACTATGGCTACACCTTC. Its protein product is CASSLTQNYGYTF.

The rearrangement uses TRBV29-1 and TRBJ2-1; 10 positions agree with TRBD2. This CDR3 has 15 residues. Germline values: CDR1 SQVTM, CDR2 ANQGSEA. Trimming at V came to 0 bases and at J to 3 bases, leaving 2 bases not matched to a gene. This CDR3 reads CSVEDERGGYNEQFF. The CDR3 bases are TGCAGCGTTGAAGATGAGCGGGGGGGCTACAATGAGCAGTTCTTC.

V gene TRBV4-1 combines with J gene TRBJ1-2; a weak D match, TRBD1 (5 bases). The ends were cut back, 0 bases at V and 6 bases at J, with 17 bases in the middle. This CDR3 is built from 16 residues. Germline-derived CDR1 and CDR2 are MGHRA and YSYEKL. The CDR3 reads CASSQEGIRAIDGYTF. Here the CDR3 DNA reads TGCGCCAGCAGCCAAGAAGGGATCAGGGCCATCGATGGCTACACCTTC.

This clone was seen more than once but under ten times. The chain joins TRBV7-2 to TRBJ2-7, with TRBD1 identical over 9 bases. V shed 5 bases, J shed 0 bases, and the junction held 5 bases outside the gene matches. Germline V gene lookup returns CDR1 SGHTA and CDR2 FQGNSA. The CDR3 runs 15 residues. The CDR3: CASSQGTGSSYEQYF. DNA of the CDR3: TGTGCCAGCAGCCAGGGGACAGGGAGCTCCTACGAGCAGTACTTC.

This chain links TRBV4-1 with TRBJ2-3; TRBD2 agrees at 8 bases. CDR1 and CDR2 (germline): MGHRA, YSYEKL. V lost 2 bases to trimming and J lost 4 bases; unmatched junction nucleotides: 8. The CDR3 is 16 amino acids. This CDR3 reads CASSQFSAGDSDTQYF. Here the CDR3 DNA reads TGCGCCAGCAGCCAATTCTCAGCGGGAGACTCAGATACGCAGTATTTT.